One sample yielded the 8 T cell receptor beta chains listed below, sequenced in a study of T cells after yellow fever vaccination (dated 2019 in TCRdb). Libraries came from 5' RACE. This sample was sequenced with an Illumina NovaSeq 6000. TCRdb reprocessing: public reads trimmed at Q25 with fastp, clones called with MiXCR, in-frame beta chains kept. Rows are unified per CDR3 protein, each entry keeping the most common DNA and genes. This sample comprises 340,000 or so distinct CDR3 sequences, approximately 13% of them detected only once. The top ten hold 3% to 4% of the sample. The treatment or condition label, as the study defines it: live attenuated yellow fever vaccine strain. The sample consisted of CD4+ T cells sorted from PBMCs, taken 15 days after the yellow fever booster vaccination. Receptors were obtained from a man aged 18 to 30 who received the YFV17D yellow fever vaccine.

This clonotype was counted many times. This chain joins TRBV6-6 and TRBJ1-1; D unclear. The CDR3 is 13 amino acids. Germline lookup yields CDR1 MNHNY and CDR2 SVGAGI (reference sequence). V was pared by 4 bases and J by 4 bases, with 10 bases between. The CDR3 sequence is CASSLLSGTEAFF. DNA for the CDR3: TGTGCCAGCAGTTTACTTTCGGGCACTGAAGCTTTCTTT.

The chain joins TRBV11-2 to TRBJ2-7; 7 bases fit TRBD1. Germline lookup yields CDR1 SGHAT and CDR2 FQNNGV. With 5 bases clipped from V and 4 bases from J, the junction kept 11 bases outside the gene matches. The CDR3 is 15 residues long. CDR3 bases: TGTGCCAGCAGCCTGATGGGACAGCTTTGGTACGAGCAGTACTTC. Translation gives CASSLMGQLWYEQYF.

This clonotype was seen more than once but under ten times. The chain is built from TRBV5-4 and TRBJ1-2; 11 bases agree with TRBD1. The CDR3 covers 15 residues. Germline V gene lookup returns CDR1 SGHNT and CDR2 YYREEE (reference sequence). The J segment lost 8 bases and the V segment lost 0 bases, leaving 6 bases of the junction unmatched. The CDR3 nucleotides are TGTGCCAGCAGCTTGGTCCCGGGACAGGGGGGGGGCTACACCTTC. It is translated as CASSLVPGQGGGYTF.

The rearrangement uses TRBV6-6 and TRBJ2-7; TRBD2 might be the D (6 bases). Germline values: CDR1 MNHNY, CDR2 SVGAGI (reference sequence). The CDR3 is made up of 16 amino acids. Trimming took 4 bases from V and 3 from J, leaving 19 bases between them. CDR3: CASSSGLAGGGYEQYF. CDR3 in DNA: TGTGCCAGCAGTTCGGGACTCGCGGGTGGGGGCTACGAGCAGTACTTC.

This clonotype occurred a few times. This chain joins TRBV11-1 and TRBJ2-2, with no clear D. CDR1 and CDR2 from the germline V gene are SGHAT and FQDESV (reference sequence). The CDR3 covers 15 residues. The V end lost 5 bases, the J end lost 10 bases, and 20 bases lay between the germline ends. CDR3 residues: CASSPTPLLGPELFF. The CDR3 coding sequence is TGTGCCAGCAGCCCAACGCCATTACTTGGCCCGGAGCTGTTTTTT.

V usage is TRBV6-5 and J usage is TRBJ2-2; D possibly matches TRBD1 or TRBD2 (5 bases each). V gave up 2 bases and J gave up 9 bases, with 16 bases separating them. This CDR3 has 15 residues. The germline V gene has CDR1 MNHEY and CDR2 SVGAGI. CDR3: CASSYAGTPHRELFF. The DNA of the CDR3 is TGTGCCAGCAGTTACGCAGGGACGCCCCACCGGGAGCTGTTTTTT.

This clonotype was seen a few times. The V gene is TRBV18, the J gene TRBJ2-7; the D gene is possibly TRBD1 (5 bases). V lost 6 bases to trimming and J lost 3 bases, with 15 bases between them. Germline assignment: CDR1 KGHSH and CDR2 LQKENI. The CDR3 sequence is 14 residues long. The CDR3 nucleotides are TGTGCCAGCTCCCCCGGACATCAGGTCTACGAGCAGTACTTC. Its translation: CASSPGHQVYEQYF.

The gene calls are TRBV2 and TRBJ2-3; 9 bases fit TRBD1. Germline values: CDR1 SNHLY, CDR2 FYNNEI. The CDR3 is 13 residues long. The V segment lost 6 bases and the J segment 4 bases; nucleotides outside the gene matches: 2. As DNA, the CDR3 is TGTGCCAGCAGCACAGGGGGCGCAGATACGCAGTATTTT. This sequence encodes CASSTGGADTQYF.